This T cell receptor (beta chain) was captured in a study of cytotoxic CD8 clonotypes in ibrutinib-treated CLL. Study-wide background: Complete response was seen in 2 patients and partial in roughly 25; 12 progressed and around 14 stayed remitted after a median about 68 months. Timing of response sample collection was a median roughly 11 months after treatment start, with a range of 6 to 36. Regarding the study as a whole: Shared public clonotypes were rare, and on treatment they either got smaller or stayed the same.

The CDR3 contains 13 residues. Germline assignment: CDR1 LNHDA and CDR2 SQIVND (reference sequence). V trimming: 5 bases; J trimming: 4 bases; junction bases outside the gene matches: 2. Target depth was 1 in 200,000 to 1 in 1 million T cells, about 10x per clonotype. Clones were sequenced by immunoSEQ multiplex PCR, and TCRdb holds only the in-frame ones, with some missing. Here the sample spans over 200,000 clones, 60% to 80% being singletons. Regarding this clone: Its antigen remains unknown.

The chain uses TRBV19 and TRBJ1-1; 9 bases fit TRBD1. This receptor was obtained from a human donor with chronic lymphocytic leukemia. Sequenced here: PBMCs, sampled after 12 months of ibrutinib treatment. As DNA, the CDR3 is TGTGCCAGTAGTCCACAGGGGGCCACTGAAGCTTTCTTT. Its translation: CASSPQGATEAFF.